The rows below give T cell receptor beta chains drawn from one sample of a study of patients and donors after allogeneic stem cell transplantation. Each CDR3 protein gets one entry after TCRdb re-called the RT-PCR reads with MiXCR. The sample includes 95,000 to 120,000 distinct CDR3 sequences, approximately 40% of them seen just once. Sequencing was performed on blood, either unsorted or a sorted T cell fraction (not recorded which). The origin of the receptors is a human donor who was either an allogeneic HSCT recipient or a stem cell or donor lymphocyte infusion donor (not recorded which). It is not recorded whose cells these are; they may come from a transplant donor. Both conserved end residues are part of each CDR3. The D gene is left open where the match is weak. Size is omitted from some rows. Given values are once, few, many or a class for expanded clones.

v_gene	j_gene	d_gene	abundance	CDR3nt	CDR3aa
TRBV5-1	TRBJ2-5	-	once	TGCGCCAGCAGCTTGGACGTGTACCAAGAGACCCAGTACTTC	CASSLDVYQETQYF
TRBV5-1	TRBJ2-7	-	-	TGCGCCAGCTCCCCCCGCTGGGATTCCTACGAGCAGTACTTC	CASSPRWDSYEQYF
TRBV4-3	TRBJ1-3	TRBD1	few	TGCGCCAGCAGCCAGACAGGGACGGGAAACACCATATATTTT	CASSQTGTGNTIYF
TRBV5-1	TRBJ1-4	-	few	TGCGCCAGCAGCTTGGCTAGTGTGCCGGGGGAAAAACTGTTTTTT	CASSLASVPGEKLFF
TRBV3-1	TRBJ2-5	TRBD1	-	TGTGCCAGCAGCCAAGAGTTCCGGACAGGGAAGTCCGGGGCAGAGGAGACCCAGTACTTC	CASSQEFRTGKSGAEETQYF
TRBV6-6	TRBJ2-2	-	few	TGTGCCAGCAAGGCTGAACCGAACACCGGGGAGCTGTTTTTT	CASKAEPNTGELFF
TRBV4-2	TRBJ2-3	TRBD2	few	TGTGCCAGCAGCACGACTAGCGGGGAGGATACGCAGTATTTT	CASSTTSGEDTQYF
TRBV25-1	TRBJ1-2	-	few	TGTGCCAGCAGAGACGCAGGGTACGGCTACACCTTC	CASRDAGYGYTF
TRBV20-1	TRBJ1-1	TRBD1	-	TGCAGTGCTCGCCGGACAGGGGGCGTGGGGGCTTTCTTT	CSARRTGGVGAFF
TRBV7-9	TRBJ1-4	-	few	TGTGCCAGCAGCTTAAAGAGTCTCAATGAAAAACTGTTTTTT	CASSLKSLNEKLFF
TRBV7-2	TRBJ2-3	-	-	TGTGCCAGCAGCCCCAGACTCCGCACAGATACGCAGTATTTT	CASSPRLRTDTQYF
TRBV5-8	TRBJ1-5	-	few	TGTGCCAGCAGCTCGGCGCATAGCAATCAGCCCCAGCATTTT	CASSSAHSNQPQHF
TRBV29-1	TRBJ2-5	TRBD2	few	TGCAGCGTTGAGCGGGAGGGGGAGACCCAGTACTTC	CSVEREGETQYF
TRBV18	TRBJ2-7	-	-	TGTGCCAGCTCACCTGTTGCTAACTCCTACGAGCAGTACTTC	CASSPVANSYEQYF
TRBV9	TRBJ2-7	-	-	TGTGCCAGCAGCGTAGACGCAACGGGGGGCCTTATAGAGCAGTACTTC	CASSVDATGGLIEQYF
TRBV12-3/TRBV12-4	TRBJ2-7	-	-	TGTGCCAGCAGGCATGACTGGCGTGGATCCTACGAGCAGTACTTC	CASRHDWRGSYEQYF
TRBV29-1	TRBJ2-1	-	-	TGCAGCGTGGATACGGGACTGGACCAGTTCTTC	CSVDTGLDQFF
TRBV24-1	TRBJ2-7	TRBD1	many	TGTGCCACCAGTGACTCGGGACAGGGGAAATACGAGCAGTACTTC	CATSDSGQGKYEQYF
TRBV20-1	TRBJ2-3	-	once	TGCAGTGCTAAACGACAGGTTAGCACAGATACGCAGTATTTT	CSAKRQVSTDTQYF
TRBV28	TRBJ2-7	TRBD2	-	TGTGCCAGCAGTTCGGCGGTAGCGGGGGGCCACGAGCAGTACTTC	CASSSAVAGGHEQYF
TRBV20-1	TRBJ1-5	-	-	TGCAGTGCTAGAGATCCTGGGGTGGGCAATCAGCCCCAGCATTTT	CSARDPGVGNQPQHF
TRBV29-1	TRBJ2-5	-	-	TGCAGCGTTGGGAGGGGTTCCGAGACCCAGTACTTC	CSVGRGSETQYF
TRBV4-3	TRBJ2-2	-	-	TGCGCCAGCAGCCAAGAGGGCGGCACCGGGGAGCTGTTTTTT	CASSQEGGTGELFF